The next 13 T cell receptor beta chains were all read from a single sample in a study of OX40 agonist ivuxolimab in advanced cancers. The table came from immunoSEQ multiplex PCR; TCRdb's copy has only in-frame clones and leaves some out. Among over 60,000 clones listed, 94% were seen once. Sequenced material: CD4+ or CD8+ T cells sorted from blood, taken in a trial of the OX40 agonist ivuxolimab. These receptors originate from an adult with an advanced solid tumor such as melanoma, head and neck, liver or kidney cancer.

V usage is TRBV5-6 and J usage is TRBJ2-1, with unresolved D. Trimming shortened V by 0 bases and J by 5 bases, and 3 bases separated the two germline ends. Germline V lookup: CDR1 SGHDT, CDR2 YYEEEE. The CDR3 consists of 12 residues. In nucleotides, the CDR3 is TGTGCCAGCAGCTTGGCGAACAATGAGCAGTTCTTC. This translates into CASSLANNEQFF.

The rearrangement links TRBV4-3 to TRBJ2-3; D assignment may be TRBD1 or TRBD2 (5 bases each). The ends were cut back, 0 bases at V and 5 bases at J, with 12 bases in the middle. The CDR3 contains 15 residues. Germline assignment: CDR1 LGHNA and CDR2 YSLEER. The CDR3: CASSQDWDRGDTQYF. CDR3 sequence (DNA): TGCGCCAGCAGCCAAGATTGGGACCGGGGAGATACGCAGTATTTT.

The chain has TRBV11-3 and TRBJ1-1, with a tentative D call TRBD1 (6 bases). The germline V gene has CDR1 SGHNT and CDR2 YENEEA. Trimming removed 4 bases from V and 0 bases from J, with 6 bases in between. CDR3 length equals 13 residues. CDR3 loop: CASSSGVNTEAFF. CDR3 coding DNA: TGTGCCAGCAGCTCAGGGGTGAACACTGAAGCTTTCTTT.

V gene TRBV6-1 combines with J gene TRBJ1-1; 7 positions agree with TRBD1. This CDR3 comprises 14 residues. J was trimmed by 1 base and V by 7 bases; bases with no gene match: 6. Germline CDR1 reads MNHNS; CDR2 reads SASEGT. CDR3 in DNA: TGTGCCAGCACTGACACAGGGGCGAACACTGAAGCTTTCTTT. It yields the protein CASTDTGANTEAFF.

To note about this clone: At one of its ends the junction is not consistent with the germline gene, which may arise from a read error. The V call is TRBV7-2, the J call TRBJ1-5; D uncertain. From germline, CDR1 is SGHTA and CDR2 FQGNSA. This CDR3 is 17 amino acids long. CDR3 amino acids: CASTLTGGFNSNQPQHF. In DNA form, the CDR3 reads TGTGCCAGCACCTTAACCGGCGGGTTTAATAGCAATCAGCCCCAGCATTTT.

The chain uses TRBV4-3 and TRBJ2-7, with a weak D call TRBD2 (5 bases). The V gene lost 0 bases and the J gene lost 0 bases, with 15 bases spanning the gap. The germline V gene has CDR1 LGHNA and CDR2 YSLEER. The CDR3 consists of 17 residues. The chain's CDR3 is CASSQDPTSGSSYEQYF. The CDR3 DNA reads TGCGCCAGCAGCCAAGATCCGACAAGCGGTTCCTCCTACGAGCAGTACTTC.

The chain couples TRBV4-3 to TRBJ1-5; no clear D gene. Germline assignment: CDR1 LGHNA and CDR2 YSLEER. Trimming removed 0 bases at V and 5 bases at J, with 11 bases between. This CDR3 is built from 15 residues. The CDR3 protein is CASSQDLGYDQPQHF. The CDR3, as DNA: TGCGCCAGCAGCCAAGATTTAGGGTATGATCAGCCCCAGCATTTT.

The CDR3 is CASSQGYKRQEEWYGYTF. The CDR3 nucleotides are TGCGCCAGCAGCCAAGGATATAAAAGACAGGAAGAATGGTATGGCTACACCTTC. The chain links TRBV4-3 to TRBJ1-2; tentative D call: TRBD1 (6 bases). The CDR3 runs 18 residues. Per the germline V gene, CDR1 is LGHNA and CDR2 is YSLEER. Trimming took off 1 base at V and 5 bases at J, with 23 bases between the two ends.

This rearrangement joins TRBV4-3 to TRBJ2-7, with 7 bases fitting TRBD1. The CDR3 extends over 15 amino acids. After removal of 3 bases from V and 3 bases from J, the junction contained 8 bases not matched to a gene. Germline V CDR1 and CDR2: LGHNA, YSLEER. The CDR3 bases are TGCGCCAGCAGCCAGATGGGAGACAGGGTCTACGAGCAGTACTTC. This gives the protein CASSQMGDRVYEQYF.

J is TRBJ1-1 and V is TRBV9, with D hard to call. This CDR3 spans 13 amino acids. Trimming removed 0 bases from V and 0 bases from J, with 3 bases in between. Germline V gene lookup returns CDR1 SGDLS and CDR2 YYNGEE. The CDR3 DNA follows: TGTGCCAGCAGCGTAGGAATGAACACTGAAGCTTTCTTT. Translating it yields CASSVGMNTEAFF.

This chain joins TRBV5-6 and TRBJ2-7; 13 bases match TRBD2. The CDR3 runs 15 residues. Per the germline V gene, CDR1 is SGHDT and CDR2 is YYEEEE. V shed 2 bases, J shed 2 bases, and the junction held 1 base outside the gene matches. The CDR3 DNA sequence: TGTGCCAGCAGCTTTGGACTAGCGGGGGCCTACGAGCAGTACTTC. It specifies CASSFGLAGAYEQYF. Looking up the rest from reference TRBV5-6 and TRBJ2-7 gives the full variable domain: DAGVTQSPTHLIKTRGQQVTLRCSPKSGHDTVSWYQQALGQGPQFIFQYYEEEERQRGNFPDRFSGHQFPNYSSELNVNALLLGDSALYLCASSFGLAGAYEQYFGPGTRLTVT.

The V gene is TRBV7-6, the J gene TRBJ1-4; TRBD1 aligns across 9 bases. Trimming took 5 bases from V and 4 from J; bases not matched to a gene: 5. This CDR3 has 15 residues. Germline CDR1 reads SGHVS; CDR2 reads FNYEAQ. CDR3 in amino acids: CASSGGTGINEKLFF. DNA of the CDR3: TGTGCCAGCAGCGGGGGGACAGGGATTAATGAAAAACTGTTTTTT.

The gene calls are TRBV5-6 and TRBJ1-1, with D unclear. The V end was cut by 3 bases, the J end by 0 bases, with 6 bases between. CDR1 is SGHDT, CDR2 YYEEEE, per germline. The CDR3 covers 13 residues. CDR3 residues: CASSSLLNTEAFF. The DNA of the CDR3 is TGTGCCAGCAGCTCGCTTCTGAACACTGAAGCTTTCTTT.